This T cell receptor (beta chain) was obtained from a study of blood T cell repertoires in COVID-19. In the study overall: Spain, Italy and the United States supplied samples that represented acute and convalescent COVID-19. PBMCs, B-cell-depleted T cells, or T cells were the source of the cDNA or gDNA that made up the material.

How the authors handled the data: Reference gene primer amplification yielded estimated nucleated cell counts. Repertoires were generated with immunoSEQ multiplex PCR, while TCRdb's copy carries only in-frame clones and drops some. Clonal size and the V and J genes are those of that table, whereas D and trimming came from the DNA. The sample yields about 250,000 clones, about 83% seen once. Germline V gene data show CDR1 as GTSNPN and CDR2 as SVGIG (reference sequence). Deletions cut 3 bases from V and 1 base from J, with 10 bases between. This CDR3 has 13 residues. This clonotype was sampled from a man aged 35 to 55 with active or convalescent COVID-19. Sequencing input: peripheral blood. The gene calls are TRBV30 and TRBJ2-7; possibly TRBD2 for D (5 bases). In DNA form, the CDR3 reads TGTGCCTGGAGGAACGGGGTTTCCTACGAGCAGTACTTC. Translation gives CAWRNGVSYEQYF.